A single sample is the source of the 10 T cell receptor beta chains below, sequenced in a study of T-cell reconstitution after alpha-beta-depleted transplantation in children. Unique molecular identifiers featured in how the TCRbeta library was prepared. One entry per CDR3 protein, called by TCRdb with MiXCR from the PCR reads. This sample yields hundreds of thousands of distinct CDR3 sequences, of which 13% are seen a single time; 0.75% to 0.85% belongs to the top ten. Sequencing was performed on PBMCs, taken before TCRalphabeta/CD19-depleted stem cell transplant. The receptor set was obtained from a girl aged 2 to 10 with congenital amegakaryocytic thrombocytopenia, due to receive a stem cell transplant.

Comment on this clonotype: It may be a read error: a sequence one base away is much more abundant. The chain's CDR3 is CANSYNYGWAATNTIYF. For the CDR3, the DNA is TGTGCCAACAGTTATAATTACGGGTGGGCAGCTACCAACACCATATATTTT. The V gene is TRBV6-5, the J gene TRBJ1-3; no clear D. CDR3 size: 17 residues. The V gene's germline CDR1 is MNHEY and CDR2 SVGAGI.

The chain carries TRBV6-6 and TRBJ2-3; no clear D. Germline CDR1 is MNHNY and CDR2 is SVGAGI (reference sequence). The CDR3 is 13 residues long. The V and J ends lost 2 bases and 2 bases respectively, with 5 bases between them. CDR3: CASSYLFTDTQYF. The DNA for the CDR3 is TGTGCCAGCAGTTACCTTTTCACAGATACGCAGTATTTT.

The gene calls are TRBV20-1 and TRBJ2-5, with D uncertain. Trimming took 0 bases from V and 3 from J, leaving 8 bases between them. CDR1 and CDR2 from the germline V gene are DFQATT and SNEGSKA (reference sequence). The length of the CDR3 is 13 residues. CDR3 amino acids: CSARDTAKETQYF. CDR3 sequence (DNA): TGCAGTGCTAGAGATACCGCCAAAGAGACCCAGTACTTC.

This clonotype was detected many times. The genes are TRBV5-1 and TRBJ2-2, with 8 bases fitting TRBD2. The germline V gene encodes CDR1 SGHRS and CDR2 YFSETQ. The CDR3 sequence is 16 residues long. Losses at the gene ends were 3 bases for V and 4 bases for J; bases not matched to a gene: 8. CDR3 in amino acids: CASSSGLGTFTGELFF. In DNA form, the CDR3 reads TGCGCCAGCAGCTCGGGACTAGGAACCTTCACCGGGGAGCTGTTTTTT.

This clonotype was counted only a few times. CDR3 nucleotide sequence: TGTGCCATCAGTCAGAACTACGAGCAGTACTTC. Residues: CAISQNYEQYF. The chain has TRBV10-3 and TRBJ2-7; D not resolved. This CDR3 comprises 11 residues. Trimming left V 5 bases short and J 3 bases short, with 5 bases between. Per germline, CDR1 ENHRY and CDR2 SYGVKD.

This clonotype showed up many times. This chain uses TRBV12-3 or TRBV12-4 with TRBJ2-1; maybe TRBD1 (5 bases). V was trimmed by 4 bases and J by 0 bases, leaving 19 bases between them. The CDR3 contains 18 residues. The DNA for the CDR3 is TGTGCCAGCAGTTCGACGTGGACATCGACGGGCTCCTACAATGAGCAGTTCTTC. Protein: CASSSTWTSTGSYNEQFF.

This clonotype was recorded a few times. The V gene is TRBV6-5, the J gene TRBJ1-1; D is uncertain. CDR1 is MNHEY, CDR2 SVGAGI, per germline. Trimming took 3 bases from V and 1 from J, leaving 6 bases between them. This CDR3 has 13 amino acids. The CDR3 DNA sequence: TGTGCCAGCAGTTATTTGGAGAACACTGAAGCTTTCTTT. Its translation is CASSYLENTEAFF.

As to this clonotype: A much bigger clone sits one base away, suggesting this may be a read error. The genes are TRBV5-1 and TRBJ2-7; D gene unclear. The CDR3 runs 16 residues. Germline-derived CDR1 and CDR2 are SGHRS and YFSETQ. CDR3 region: CSSSSPRSTPLSEQYF. DNA for the CDR3: TGCTCCAGCAGCTCCCCGAGGTCGACCCCCCTCTCCGAGCAGTACTTC. Filled out from reference TRBV5-1 and TRBJ2-7, the complete variable domain reads KAGVTQTPRYLIKTRGQQVTLSCSPISGHRSVSWYQQTPGQGLQFLFEYFSETQRNKGNFPGRFSGRQFSNSRSEMNVSTLELGDSALYLCSSSSPRSTPLSEQYFGPGTRLTVT.

This chain connects TRBV12-3 or TRBV12-4 to TRBJ1-2; no reliable D call. There are 12 residues in the CDR3. The V end was cut by 3 bases, the J end by 7 bases, with 9 bases between. The CDR3 is CASSFRGLGYTF. The DNA of the CDR3 is TGTGCCAGCAGTTTTAGAGGTCTTGGCTACACCTTC.

This clonotype was seen a single time. Since no conserved phenylalanine or tryptophan closes the CDR3, a read error is the likely cause. The chain carries TRBV5-1 and TRBJ2-7; TRBD1 matches at 7 bases. Germline assignment: CDR1 SGHRS and CDR2 YFSETQ. This CDR3 comprises 16 residues. The CDR3 spells CTSSLSGTDTNYEQYL. CDR3 in DNA: TGCACCAGCAGCTTGTCCGGGACAGATACCAACTACGAGCAGTACTTG.